One sample yielded the 10 T cell receptor beta chains listed below, sequenced in a study of technical replicates of blood from a handful of donors. Clones were read by immunoSEQ multiplex PCR, and TCRdb kept only the in-frame ones, dropping some. The sample consists of about 83,000 clones, 85% to 95% of them appearing once. The sequencing input was T cells isolated from PBMCs. The receptors were sampled from a human donor in good health.

This clone was picked up one time. The chain joins TRBV7-9 to TRBJ1-2; no clear D. Per germline, CDR1 SEHNR and CDR2 FQNEAQ (reference sequence). The CDR3 has 13 amino acids. The ends were cut back, 1 base at V and 5 bases at J, with 8 bases in the middle. CDR3 loop: CASSLELGYGYTF. For the CDR3, the DNA is TGTGCCAGCAGCTTAGAACTAGGTTATGGCTACACCTTC.

The chain joins TRBV10-1 to TRBJ2-1; 7 bases align to TRBD1. The ends lost 7 bases at V and 5 bases at J; junction bases unmatched: 5. CDR1 is WNHNN and CDR2 is SYGVQD in the germline V gene (reference sequence). There are 13 residues in the CDR3. The CDR3 region has the DNA TGCGCCAGCACAGGTACAGGGGACAATGAGCAGTTCTTC. It codes for CASTGTGDNEQFF.

The CDR3: CASSLEGQANYGYTF. For the CDR3, the DNA is TGTGCCAGCAGCTTAGAGGGACAGGCTAACTATGGCTACACCTTC. This chain joins TRBV7-9 and TRBJ1-2, with TRBD1 identical over 8 bases. The V gene's germline CDR1 is SEHNR and CDR2 FQNEAQ (reference sequence). J was trimmed by 0 bases and V by 1 base; bases with no gene match: 1. CDR3 length equals 15 residues.

The gene calls are TRBV7-3 and TRBJ1-2; 9 nucleotides align to TRBD1. The J segment lost 6 bases and the V segment lost 5 bases, leaving 4 bases of the junction unmatched. The V gene's germline CDR1 is SGHTA and CDR2 FQGTGA. CDR3 size: 13 residues. For the CDR3, the DNA is TGTGCCAGCAGCCCGGGACAGGGAAATGGCTACACCTTC. Protein sequence: CASSPGQGNGYTF.

The gene calls are TRBV7-8 and TRBJ1-5; unclear D gene. This CDR3 is built from 15 residues. In germline, CDR1 is SGHVS, CDR2 FQNEAQ. V dropped 5 bases and J dropped 5 bases, with 16 bases sitting between them. The CDR3 DNA follows: TGTGCCAGCAGCCCCGAGGGAGGCAGTTATCAGCCCCAGCATTTT. This codes for CASSPEGGSYQPQHF.

This chain links TRBV29-1 with TRBJ1-1, with TRBD1 identical over 9 bases. The length of the CDR3 is 13 residues. Germline lookup yields CDR1 SQVTM and CDR2 ANQGSEA. V lost 6 bases, J lost 1 base, and 3 bases stayed unmatched. CDR3 in amino acids: CSVGTGPNTEAFF. In DNA, the CDR3 is TGCAGCGTAGGGACAGGGCCGAACACTGAAGCTTTCTTT.

This clone showed up just once. This chain links TRBV29-1 with TRBJ2-7, with 16 bases lining up with TRBD2. This CDR3 has 16 residues. Germline V gene sequence: CDR1 SQVTM, CDR2 ANQGSEA. The J segment lost 2 bases and the V segment lost 2 bases, leaving 3 bases of the junction unmatched. The CDR3 DNA reads as TGCAGCGTTGAAAGGGGACTAGCGGGAGGGCCCTACGAGCAGTACTTC. Its translation: CSVERGLAGGPYEQYF.

The V call is TRBV28, the J call TRBJ2-1; no reliable D call. Germline V gives CDR1 MDHEN, CDR2 SYDVKM. V was clipped by 3 bases and J by 11 bases, with 5 bases between them. This CDR3 comprises 10 residues. CDR3 bases: TGTGCCAGCAGTTTTGTTAAGCAGTTCTTC. It yields the protein CASSFVKQFF.

The chain links TRBV7-9 to TRBJ1-1; D is uncertain. The germline V gene encodes CDR1 SEHNR and CDR2 FQNEAQ (reference sequence). This CDR3 contains 13 residues. Trimming left V 6 bases short and J 3 bases short, with 11 bases between. As DNA, the CDR3 is TGTGCCAGCAGTACCTCGGCGGACACTGAAGCTTTCTTT. It specifies CASSTSADTEAFF.

This chain uses TRBV5-6 with TRBJ1-5, with TRBD1 matching over 8 bases. The CDR3 is 14 residues long. After removal of 1 base from V and 7 bases from J, the junction contained 4 bases not matched to a gene. CDR1 SGHDT and CDR2 YYEEEE come from the germline V gene. The CDR3: CASSLRQGAQPQHF. The CDR3 nucleotides read TGTGCCAGCAGCTTGCGGCAGGGGGCCCAGCCCCAGCATTTT.